The present T cell receptor (beta chain) was sequenced within a study of cytomegalovirus exposure and HLA in healthy donors. Remarks on this clone: Antigen: not known.

V dropped 4 bases and J dropped 4; count of bases not matched to a gene: 1. Germline-derived CDR1 and CDR2 are MNHNY and SVGAGI (reference sequence). The CDR3 consists of 15 residues. Study conclusions and caveats: The classifier was said to identify cytomegalovirus status with high specificity and sensitivity. Across donors, most TCRs were seen rarely, yet some public ones were widespread. According to a subsequent analysis, TCR clusters identified in the first cohort showed a tendency to co-occur across the approximately 120 validation repertoires.

Here immunoSEQ multiplex PCR was the method, and the copy in TCRdb shows in-frame clones only, minus some. The sample consists of about 58,000 clones, 90% of them appearing once. The receptor was derived from a man between 18 and 35 years old in good health and CMV-seronegative. Sequencing input: PBMCs. This chain links TRBV6-6 with TRBJ2-2; the match to TRBD2 covers 12 bases. CDR3 sequence: CASSSTSGSTGELFF. The CDR3 DNA sequence: TGTGCCAGCAGTTCGACTAGCGGGAGCACCGGGGAGCTGTTTTTT.